These 31 T cell receptor beta chains came from one sample sequenced in a study of tumor-infiltrating lymphocytes in primary liver carcinoma. The source of the blood RNA was unsorted whole blood, and germline DNA was extracted as well. A constant-region primer served to make TCR beta cDNA from about 500 ng total RNA. Nested multiplex PCR, run for three rounds with slightly modified ARM-PCR, yielded TCR beta libraries. The two initial PCR rounds, nine to eleven cycles each, used TRBV1-TRBV30 forward and C-beta reverse primers. One entry per CDR3 protein, called by TCRdb with MiXCR from the multiplex PCR reads. The table has about 180,000 distinct CDR3 sequences, about 60% seen once; the top ten hold approximately 70%. Specimen: peripheral blood. The receptors were sampled from a man between 35 and 55 years old with primary liver carcinoma and hepatitis B virus infection.

This clonotype was detected only a few times. The V call is TRBV10-3, the J call TRBJ2-7, with 9 bases aligning to TRBD2. The CDR3 totals 15 residues. Losses at the gene ends were 2 bases for V and 5 bases for J; bases not matched to a gene: 7. Germline V lookup: CDR1 ENHRY, CDR2 SYGVKD. The CDR3 nucleotides are TGTGCCATCAGTGAGGCGGGAGGGGAGTTAAACGAGCAGTACTTC. Its protein is CAISEAGGELNEQYF.

As concerns this clonotype: A much larger clone differs by one base, so this may be a read error. The CDR3, as DNA: TGTGCCAGCACCCCCTTCGGCTGGGAGACCGGGGAGCTGTTTTTT. Residues: CASTPFGWETGELFF. This chain joins TRBV11-2 and TRBJ2-2; tentative D call: TRBD2 (5 bases). Germline CDR1 SGHAT, CDR2 FQNNGV. The CDR3 consists of 15 residues. Trimming shortened V by 7 bases and J by 5 bases, and 17 bases separated the two germline ends.

As concerns this clonotype: Germline is not matched at one junction end, which may reflect a read error. The chain uses TRBV10-3 and TRBJ2-7, with D possibly being TRBD1 or TRBD2 (6 bases each). In germline, CDR1 is ENHRY, CDR2 SYGVKD. This CDR3 comprises 14 residues. The DNA of the CDR3 is TGTGCCATCAGTGCGGGGGCCCTCTCCTACGGGCAGTACTTC. Protein sequence: CAISAGALSYGQYF.

A word on this clonotype: A much larger clone differs from this one at a single base, so this may be a read error. The chain uses TRBV29-1 and TRBJ2-7, with D perhaps matching TRBD2 (6 bases). This CDR3 comprises 15 residues. CDR1 and CDR2 from the germline V gene are SQVTM and ANQGSEA. V gave up 4 bases and J gave up 5 bases, with 21 bases separating them. CDR3 sequence reads: CSVGGTTSRSHEQYF. CDR3 sequence (DNA): TGCAGCGTTGGGGGTACCACTAGCCGGAGCCACGAGCAGTACTTC.

This clonotype has ten or more counts. In nucleotides, the CDR3 is TGTGCCAGTTACAGGGGGAATCAGCCCCAGCATTTT. Protein product: CASYRGNQPQHF. The chain has TRBV5-4 and TRBJ1-5; 8 bases agree with TRBD1. The germline CDR1 and CDR2 sequences are SGHNT and YYREEE (reference sequence). J lost 4 bases, V lost 8 bases, and 2 bases had no gene match. There are 12 residues in the CDR3. Complete variable domain (other parts from reference TRBV5-4 and TRBJ1-5): ETGVTQSPTHLIKTRGQQVTLRCSSQSGHNTVSWYQQALGQGPQFIFQYYREEENGRGNFPPRFSGLQFPNYSSELNVNALELDDSALYLCASYRGNQPQHFGDGTRLSIL.

Remarks on this clonotype: This may stem from a read error, because a much larger clone lies one nucleotide away. This chain uses TRBV11-2 with TRBJ1-1; D unresolved. The germline V gene encodes CDR1 SGHAT and CDR2 FQNNGV. Trimming removed 5 bases at V and 1 base at J, with 14 bases between. This CDR3 contains 15 residues. The CDR3 DNA follows: TGTGCCAGCAGCGCCGCCGCAGGCGAGAACACTGAAGCTTTCTTT. This encodes CASSAAAGENTEAFF.

V is TRBV28 and J is TRBJ2-5; TRBD1 or TRBD2 may be the D gene (5 bases each). The CDR3 contains 12 residues. V lost 8 bases, J lost 6 bases, and 13 bases lay in between. Germline-derived CDR1 and CDR2 are MDHEN and SYDVKM. Here the CDR3 reads CASSGREQTQYF. CDR3 nucleotide sequence: TGTGCCAGCTCGGGCAGGGAGCAGACCCAGTACTTC.

For this clonotype: The junction departs from germline at one end; a sequencing error may be responsible. V gene TRBV12-3 or TRBV12-4 combines with J gene TRBJ1-5; TRBD1 aligns across 7 bases. This CDR3 contains 14 residues. DNA for the CDR3: TGTGCCAGTACCACAGGGGATAGCAATCAGCTCCAGCATTTT. This codes for CASTTGDSNQLQHF.

The chain combines TRBV10-3 with TRBJ2-1, with 11 positions matching TRBD2. The germline V gene has CDR1 ENHRY and CDR2 SYGVKD. This CDR3 is built from 15 residues. The V gene end was trimmed by 6 bases and the J gene end by 8 bases; junction bases not matched to a gene: 9. The chain's CDR3 is CAIRGETSGIHEQFF. DNA of the CDR3: TGTGCCATCAGGGGGGAGACTAGCGGGATACATGAGCAGTTCTTC.

The chain is built from TRBV4-2 and TRBJ2-1; D possibly corresponds to TRBD2 (6 bases). Germline loops: CDR1 LGHNA, CDR2 YNFKEQ. V lost 0 bases to trimming and J lost 3 bases, with 15 bases between them. The CDR3 length is 17 residues. This CDR3 is CASSQDWPGVLYNEQFF. The CDR3 bases are TGTGCCAGCAGCCAAGATTGGCCGGGAGTGCTCTACAATGAGCAGTTCTTC.

The chain combines TRBV29-1 with TRBJ1-1; D might be TRBD1 (5 bases). The CDR3 runs 14 residues. In germline, CDR1 is SQVTM, CDR2 ANQGSEA. The CDR3, as DNA: TGCAGTGTTTCTAAGACGGGGGTCTCCCAGGCGGCTTTCTTT. The encoded protein is CSVSKTGVSQAAFF.

This clonotype was recorded once. The chain uses TRBV24-1 and TRBJ2-3; D gene ambiguous. CDR1 is KGHDR, CDR2 SFDVKD, per germline. This CDR3 region has 16 residues. Trimming stripped 1 base from V and 1 base from J, with 11 bases between. As DNA, the CDR3 is TGTGCCACCAGTGATTTAGGGTCCATGGGCACAGATACGCAGTATTTT. It encodes CATSDLGSMGTDTQYF.

This chain connects TRBV29-1 to TRBJ2-1; D is ambiguous. The ends were cut back, 1 base at V and 8 bases at J, with 12 bases in the middle. The CDR3 loop spans 13 amino acids. Germline CDR1 SQVTM, CDR2 ANQGSEA. The CDR3 DNA reads as TGCAGCGTTGAAGGAGCGCCGGGCTATGAGCAGTTCTTC. Translating gives CSVEGAPGYEQFF.

As concerns this clonotype: The junction departs from germline at one end; a sequencing error may be responsible. The chain employs TRBV6-1 and TRBJ1-2, with D hard to call. The germline V gene has CDR1 MNHNS and CDR2 SASEGT. The CDR3 runs to 14 residues. The CDR3 bases are TGTGCCAGCAATGAAGCCCGACATGTCTATGGCTACACCTTC. Protein sequence: CASNEARHVYGYTF.

On this clonotype itself: This is likely a read error, given that the CDR3 carries no conserved phenylalanine or tryptophan at its end. The chain links TRBV4-2 to TRBJ2-1; D call uncertain. V lost 6 bases and J lost 5, with 8 bases in between. This CDR3 region has 12 residues. The germline CDR1 and CDR2 sequences are LGHNA and YNFKEQ. Written as DNA, the CDR3 is TGTGCCAGCAGTCAATTTAACAATGAGCAGTTCCTC. It is translated as CASSQFNNEQFL.

This clonotype was recorded many times. The chain employs TRBV2 and TRBJ2-3; D not certain. Germline CDR1 SNHLY, CDR2 FYNNEI. V lost 8 bases and J lost 2, with 17 bases in between. The CDR3 extends over 15 amino acids. The CDR3: CASRSSQLSTDTQYF. DNA for the CDR3: TGTGCCAGCCGGTCGTCCCAGTTATCCACAGATACGCAGTATTTT.

This clonotype appeared a few times. This may come from a read error, since a much larger clone is one base off. The rearrangement joins TRBV11-3 to TRBJ1-1; no firm D call. CDR1 and CDR2 (germline): SGHNT, YENEEA. The CDR3 contains 12 residues. The CDR3: CTSSSLGTEAFF. Here the CDR3 DNA reads TGTACCAGCAGCTCCCTCGGCACTGAAGCTTTCTTT.

This clonotype was recorded only once. This CDR3 is missing its conserved last phenylalanine or tryptophan, likely due to a read error. This chain uses TRBV5-1 with TRBJ1-2; TRBD1 might be the D (6 bases). Germline lookup yields CDR1 SGHRS and CDR2 YFSETQ. V was cut by 4 bases and J by 2 bases, with 18 bases left in between. There are 16 residues in the CDR3. CDR3 DNA: TGCGCCAGCAGCGTGGAAATCGGGGGCGGCAACTATGGCTACACCTTA. Protein: CASSVEIGGGNYGYTL.

The genes are TRBV6-5 and TRBJ2-5; the D gene is possibly TRBD1 (5 bases). This CDR3 has 13 residues. Trimming pared 0 bases from V and 4 bases from J, leaving 6 bases between. CDR1 is MNHEY and CDR2 is SVGAGI in the germline V gene. CDR3 bases: TGTGCCAGCAGTTACTCCAGGGTAGAGACCCAGTACTTC. This codes for CASSYSRVETQYF.

This clonotype showed up many times. The genes are TRBV7-9 and TRBJ2-1; 9 bases align to TRBD2. V shed 3 bases, J shed 9 bases, and the junction held 6 bases outside the gene matches. Germline V gene lookup returns CDR1 SEHNR and CDR2 FQNEAQ (reference sequence). This CDR3 comprises 14 residues. CDR3 nucleotide sequence: TGTGCCAGCAGCTTTGCGGGAGGGCCAAGTGAGCAGTTCTTC. It specifies CASSFAGGPSEQFF.

With regard to this clonotype: The junction departs from germline at one end; a sequencing error may be responsible. This chain uses TRBV11-2 with TRBJ2-1; 13 nucleotides agree with TRBD2. Germline V CDR1 and CDR2: SGHAT, FQNNGV. There are 17 residues in the CDR3. The CDR3 spells CASSSVLAGGFYKEQFF. CDR3 in DNA: TGTGCCAGCAGCTCCGTACTAGCGGGAGGGTTCTACAAAGAGCAGTTCTTC. The variable domain in full, completed from reference TRBV11-2 and TRBJ2-1, reads EAGVAQSPRYKIIEKRQSVAFWCNPISGHATLYWYQQILGQGPKLLIQFQNNGVVDDSQLPKDRFSAERLKGVDSTLKIQPAKLEDSAVYLCASSSVLAGGFYKEQFFGPGTRLTVL.

About this clonotype: No conserved phenylalanine or tryptophan is present at the end of the CDR3, so a read error is the likely explanation. The chain is built from TRBV11-2 and TRBJ2-1, with D unresolved. The germline gives CDR1 SGHAT, CDR2 FQNNGV. The CDR3 covers 14 residues. The CDR3, as DNA: TGCGCCAGCAGCTTAGATGGGATTTACAATGAGCAGTTCTTA. Its protein is CASSLDGIYNEQFL.

In this sample, this clonotype turned up a few times. The chain is built from TRBV4-1 and TRBJ1-1; no definite D call. Trimming pared 4 bases from V and 0 bases from J, leaving 12 bases between. Per germline, CDR1 MGHRA and CDR2 YSYEKL. The CDR3 has 15 amino acids. Written as DNA, the CDR3 is TGCGCCAGCAGCCGAGAGACGGGTTTGAACACTGAAGCTTTCTTT. Its protein is CASSRETGLNTEAFF.

Comments on this clonotype: Mismatch with germline at one junction end may stem from a read error. V usage is TRBV4-1 and J usage is TRBJ2-2, with D possibly being TRBD1 or TRBD2 (5 bases each). The length of the CDR3 is 15 residues. CDR1 is MGHRA and CDR2 is YSYEKL in the germline V gene. The CDR3 DNA reads TGCGCCAGCAGCCAGGGGAGACAGAACACCAGGGAGCTGTTTTTT. This sequence encodes CASSQGRQNTRELFF.

This clonotype was seen ten or more times. The chain couples TRBV11-2 to TRBJ2-2; 11 positions agree with TRBD2. Germline trimming cut 5 bases from V and 3 bases from J; bases unmatched to any gene: 5. Germline CDR1 is SGHAT and CDR2 is FQNNGV. This CDR3 region has 16 residues. Here the CDR3 reads CASSHWTSGHTGELFF. The CDR3 DNA reads TGTGCCAGCAGCCACTGGACTAGCGGGCACACCGGGGAGCTGTTTTTT.

This chain uses TRBV24-1 with TRBJ2-7, with D perhaps TRBD2 (5 bases). The CDR3 is made up of 13 amino acids. Germline V lookup: CDR1 KGHDR, CDR2 SFDVKD. V lost 9 bases and J lost 0, with 11 bases in between. This CDR3 is CATSRSGSYEQYF. The CDR3 region has the DNA TGTGCCACCTCTCGGAGCGGCTCCTACGAGCAGTACTTC.

This clonotype was detected ten times or more. The rearrangement joins TRBV11-1 to TRBJ2-7; D is tentatively TRBD1 or TRBD2 (6 bases each). This CDR3 has 13 residues. Germline loops: CDR1 SGHAT, CDR2 FQDESV (reference sequence). The V gene lost 7 bases and the J gene lost 7 bases, with 17 bases spanning the gap. For the CDR3, the DNA is TGTGCCAGCACCTACGGGGGCCCCGGGGAGCAGTACTTC. It codes for CASTYGGPGEQYF.

This clonotype has a handful of counts. A much larger clone is a single base away; this may be a read error. The V call is TRBV11-2, the J call TRBJ2-3; TRBD2 might be the D (6 bases). V shed 5 bases and J shed 2 bases, with 14 bases lying between them. CDR1 is SGHAT, CDR2 FQNNGV, per germline. This CDR3 spans 15 amino acids. CDR3 nucleotide sequence: TGTGCCAGCAGCCCTCTAGCGCGTAACACAGATACGCAGTATTTT. It codes for CASSPLARNTDTQYF.

Turning to this clonotype: It may be a read error: a sequence one base away is much more abundant. The chain couples TRBV4-2 to TRBJ2-1, with D tentatively TRBD2 (6 bases). The CDR3 spans 17 residues. Per germline, CDR1 LGHNA and CDR2 YNFKEQ. Trimming took 2 bases from V and 3 from J, leaving 17 bases between them. The CDR3 nucleotides are TGTGCCAGCAGCCAAAATCGGCCGGGAGCGCTCTACAATGAGCAGTTCTTC. It specifies CASSQNRPGALYNEQFF.

This clonotype turned up a few times. This sequence joins TRBV6-1 and TRBJ1-1; D possibly corresponds to TRBD1 (6 bases). Germline CDR1 reads MNHNS; CDR2 reads SASEGT. The CDR3 is 13 amino acids. Deletions cut 4 bases from V and 7 bases from J, with 13 bases between. CDR3 in DNA: TGTGCCAGCAGTGGACCAGGGGTGGGTGAAGCTTTCTTT. Protein sequence: CASSGPGVGEAFF.

As concerns this clonotype: A much larger clone lies one base from this, so it may be a read error. This CDR3 is missing its conserved last phenylalanine or tryptophan, likely due to a read error. The CDR3 loop reads CSVERKLRSGANVLTL. The DNA of the CDR3 is TGCAGCGTTGAGCGGAAGCTCCGCTCTGGGGCCAACGTCCTGACTTTA. The chain carries TRBV29-1 and TRBJ2-6; D remains ambiguous. Germline V gene data show CDR1 as SQVTM and CDR2 as ANQGSEA. There are 16 residues in the CDR3. V was trimmed by 3 bases and J by 0 bases, leaving 12 bases between them.